The clone carrying this T cell receptor (beta chain) was picked up a small number of times. CDR1 is LNHNV, CDR2 YYDKDF, per germline (reference sequence). The CDR3 length is 15 residues. V gave up 0 bases and J gave up 3 bases, with 9 bases separating them. TCRdb reprocessed the RT-PCR reads with MiXCR, giving one entry per CDR3 protein. The table includes 500,000 to 550,000 distinct CDR3 sequences, approximately 22% detected once. This sample was included in a study of response to subunit inactivated influenza vaccine. This same sample was also part of a study on T cells expressing NK-cell markers. Per that study: 5'RACE template switching with UMIs generated TCR beta cDNA.

The sequenced sample was CD4+ T cells sorted from PBMCs, obtained roughly 12 days after vaccination. This chain links TRBV15 with TRBJ2-1; a possible D gene is TRBD1 (5 bases). The TCR sequence derives from a man aged 50 to 60 who received an inactivated influenza vaccine. CDR3 in amino acids: CATSRERGLYNEQFF. The CDR3 DNA follows: TGTGCCACCAGCAGAGAAAGGGGCCTCTACAATGAGCAGTTCTTC.